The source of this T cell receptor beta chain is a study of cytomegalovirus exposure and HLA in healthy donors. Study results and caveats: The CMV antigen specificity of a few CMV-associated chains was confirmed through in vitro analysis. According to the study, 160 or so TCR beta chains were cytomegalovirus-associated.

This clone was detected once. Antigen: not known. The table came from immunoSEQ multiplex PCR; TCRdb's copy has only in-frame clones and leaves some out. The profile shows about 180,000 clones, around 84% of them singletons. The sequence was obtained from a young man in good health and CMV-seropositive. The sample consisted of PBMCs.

The CDR3 protein is CASSEAGSDEKLFF. CDR3 nucleotides: TGTGCCAGCAGTGAGGCCGGGTCTGATGAAAAACTGTTTTTT. This chain connects TRBV25-1 to TRBJ1-4, with unresolved D. The CDR3 consists of 14 residues. V lost 3 bases and J 6 bases, leaving 11 bases between the germline ends. Germline CDR1 MGHDK, CDR2 SYGVNS.